This T cell receptor (beta chain) derives from a study of CD8 T cells in Susac syndrome. The germline V and J ends were trimmed by 10 bases and 3 bases, with 13 bases remaining between them. CDR1 is SEHNR, CDR2 FQNEAQ, per germline (reference sequence). The CDR3 runs 12 residues. TEMRA cells were enriched by FACS, and CD4+ and CD8+ T cells were negatively isolated. RNA in amounts of about 0.45 to 1 ug was reverse transcribed with random hexamers. Amplification of TCR beta CDR3 used immunoSEQ multiplex PCR across 54 Vbeta and 13 Jbeta. TCRdb itself ran the immunoSEQ multiplex PCR reads through MiXCR, one entry per CDR3 protein. The sample includes more than 65,000 distinct CDR3 sequences, roughly 94% of them seen just once.

Sequenced: CD8+ T cells from PBMCs. The sequence was collected from a human donor with multiple sclerosis. The chain carries TRBV7-9 and TRBJ2-7; weak D call: TRBD2 (6 bases). The CDR3 region has the DNA TGTGCCACGGGAAGGAGGGACTACGAGCAGTACTTC. Protein sequence: CATGRRDYEQYF.